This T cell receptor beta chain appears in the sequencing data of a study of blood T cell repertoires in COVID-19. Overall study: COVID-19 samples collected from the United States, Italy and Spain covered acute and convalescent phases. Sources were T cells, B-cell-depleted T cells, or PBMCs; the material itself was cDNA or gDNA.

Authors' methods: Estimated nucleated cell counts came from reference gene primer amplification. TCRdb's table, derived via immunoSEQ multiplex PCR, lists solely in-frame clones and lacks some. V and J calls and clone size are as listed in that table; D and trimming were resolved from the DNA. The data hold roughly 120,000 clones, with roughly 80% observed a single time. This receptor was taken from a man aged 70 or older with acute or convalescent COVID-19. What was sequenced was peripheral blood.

This chain's CDR3 is CAWSPSSVQETQYF. CDR3 DNA sequence: TGTGCCTGGAGTCCTTCTAGCGTCCAAGAGACCCAGTACTTC. The chain is built from TRBV30 and TRBJ2-5; possible D gene TRBD2, 6 bases. V lost 2 bases, J lost 1 base, and 11 bases lay in between. Germline-derived CDR1 and CDR2 are GTSNPN and SVGIG (reference sequence). The length of the CDR3 is 14 residues.